Following are 24 T cell receptor beta chains from one sample sequenced in a study of T cells after posttransplantation cyclophosphamide. Measured with immunoSEQ multiplex PCR; TCRdb has only the in-frame clones, and not every one. The profile covers some 40,000 clones, none occurring a single time. The sequencing sample was made of PBMCs. All receptors come from a woman between 50 and 59 years old in good health and a related stem cell transplant donor.

This clone was observed many times. The genes are TRBV18 and TRBJ2-7; tentatively, D is TRBD1 (6 bases). The CDR3 extends over 15 amino acids. Trimming stripped 2 bases from V and 2 bases from J, with 13 bases between. Germline lookup yields CDR1 KGHSH and CDR2 LQKENI. The CDR3 is CASSPSHGQPYEQYF. The CDR3, as DNA: TGTGCCAGCTCACCATCCCACGGACAGCCCTACGAGCAGTACTTC.

This clone was recorded at least ten times. The rearrangement links TRBV28 to TRBJ2-2; D gene uncertain. This CDR3 region has 12 residues. Trimming stripped 4 bases from V and 3 bases from J, with 3 bases between. CDR1 and CDR2 (germline): MDHEN, SYDVKM. Here the CDR3 reads CASSSDTGELFF. For the CDR3, the DNA is TGTGCCAGCAGTTCCGACACCGGGGAGCTGTTTTTT.

At least ten counts were recorded for this clone. The rearrangement joins TRBV7-8 to TRBJ1-3, with D perhaps TRBD1 (6 bases). The CDR3 sequence is 16 residues long. Germline values: CDR1 SGHVS, CDR2 FQNEAQ. The V end was cut by 0 bases, the J end by 7 bases, with 16 bases between. CDR3 sequence: CASSLAIVEGVNTIYF. For the CDR3, the DNA is TGTGCCAGCAGCTTAGCGATAGTAGAGGGGGTTAACACCATATATTTT. The variable domain in full, with the rest retrieved from reference TRBV7-8 and TRBJ1-3, is GAGVSQSPRYKVAKRGQDVALRCDPISGHVSLFWYQQALGQGPEFLTYFQNEAQLDKSGLPSDRFFAERPEGSVSTLKIQRTQQEDSAVYLCASSLAIVEGVNTIYFGEGSWLTVV.

This clone was found many times. The CDR3 coding sequence is TGCGCCAGCTCCGGACAGCTCACAGATACGCAGTATTTT. Residues: CASSGQLTDTQYF. V gene TRBV10-1 combines with J gene TRBJ2-3, with D possibly TRBD1 on 6 matching bases. The germline V gene encodes CDR1 WNHNN and CDR2 SYGVQD (reference sequence). Trimming removed 8 bases from V and 2 bases from J, with 11 bases in between. CDR3 length equals 13 residues.

This clone showed up many times. The rearrangement links TRBV9 to TRBJ1-1; D call uncertain. Trimming left V 4 bases short and J 4 bases short, with 11 bases between. CDR1 is SGDLS and CDR2 is YYNGEE in the germline V gene. The length of the CDR3 is 13 residues. The CDR3 DNA reads TGTGCCAGCAGCCCCAGGCTTTCCACTGAAGCTTTCTTT. Protein sequence: CASSPRLSTEAFF.

This clone was counted at least ten times. This chain uses TRBV2 with TRBJ2-5, with TRBD2 matching over 8 bases. Germline CDR1 reads SNHLY; CDR2 reads FYNNEI. The CDR3 extends over 15 amino acids. V gave up 4 bases and J gave up 5 bases; unmatched junction bases: 9. The CDR3 here is CASSGSAGGGETQYF. In nucleotides, the CDR3 is TGTGCCAGCAGTGGGTCTGCGGGGGGAGGGGAGACCCAGTACTTC.

This clone was found many times. V gene TRBV28 combines with J gene TRBJ2-1, with no clear D. In germline, CDR1 is MDHEN, CDR2 SYDVKM. The V and J ends lost 6 bases and 0 bases respectively, with 15 bases between them. The CDR3 totals 16 residues. The DNA for the CDR3 is TGTGCCAGCAGCTTAATGGTTACAAGCTCCTACAATGAGCAGTTCTTC. This translates into CASSLMVTSSYNEQFF.

The table lists this clone with many counts. The V gene is TRBV27, the J gene TRBJ1-2, with D possibly matching TRBD1 (6 bases). From germline, CDR1 is MNHEY and CDR2 SMNVEV (reference sequence). V shed 2 bases and J shed 3 bases, with 13 bases lying between them. The CDR3 spans 15 residues. CDR3 region: CASSLRGAQDYGYTF. The CDR3 DNA follows: TGTGCCAGCAGTTTACGGGGGGCGCAGGACTATGGCTACACCTTC.

This clone came up many times. This chain joins TRBV6-1 and TRBJ1-5; 11 bases align to TRBD1. V gave up 6 bases and J gave up 5 bases; unmatched junction bases: 3. CDR1 and CDR2 from the germline V gene are MNHNS and SASEGT. This CDR3 is built from 14 residues. The CDR3 bases are TGTGCCAGCAGCTTGGGACAGGGGGATCAGCCCCAGCATTTT. This sequence encodes CASSLGQGDQPQHF.

The table lists this clone with many counts. The chain uses TRBV7-3 and TRBJ1-1; D not certain. The germline gives CDR1 SGHTA, CDR2 FQGTGA. The V end lost 2 bases, the J end lost 4 bases, and 8 bases lay between the germline ends. CDR3 length equals 13 residues. The CDR3 sequence is CASSLLGGTEAFF. The CDR3, as DNA: TGTGCCAGCAGCTTATTGGGAGGCACTGAAGCTTTCTTT. The entire variable domain, with the rest obtained from reference TRBV7-3 and TRBJ1-1, is as follows: GAGVSQTPSNKVTEKGKYVELRCDPISGHTALYWYRQSLGQGPEFLIYFQGTGAADDSGLPNDRFFAVRPEGSVSTLKIQRTERGDSAVYLCASSLLGGTEAFFGQGTRLTVV.

This clone was recorded many times. V and J are TRBV6-1 and TRBJ2-7; 9 positions match TRBD1. The CDR3 length is 14 residues. Germline CDR1 is MNHNS and CDR2 is SASEGT. DNA for the CDR3: TGTGCGACCAACACAGGGACAGGGTCCTACGAGCAGTACTTC. It encodes CATNTGTGSYEQYF.

This clone was recorded many times. The V and J genes are TRBV25-1 and TRBJ1-1; the D is unclear. Germline V gives CDR1 MGHDK, CDR2 SYGVNS. The CDR3 totals 13 residues. The V gene lost 0 bases and the J gene lost 10 bases, with 12 bases spanning the gap. The CDR3 sequence: CASSEYAGSGAFF. Here the CDR3 DNA reads TGTGCCAGCAGTGAATATGCGGGCTCTGGAGCTTTCTTT.

This clone is large within its sample. Different DNA sequences within this sample yield the same CDR3. The rearrangement uses TRBV7-9 and TRBJ2-2, with TRBD1 matching over 7 bases. Per germline, CDR1 SEHNR and CDR2 FQNEAQ (reference sequence). The ends lost 5 bases at V and 5 bases at J; junction bases unmatched: 11. The CDR3 extends over 16 amino acids. CDR3 amino acids: CASSLRTGVPTGELFF. CDR3 DNA sequence: TGTGCCAGCAGCCTAAGGACAGGTGTACCGACCGGGGAGCTGTTTTTT.

In this sample, this clone turned up a few times. CDR3 region: CASSSRTSGAIQYF. CDR3 in DNA: TGTGCCAGCAGCTCGCGGACTAGCGGGGCCATTCAGTACTTC. V is TRBV28 and J is TRBJ2-4; 12 positions match TRBD2. The V and J ends lost 6 bases and 9 bases, in that order; junction bases with no gene match: 6. Germline values: CDR1 MDHEN, CDR2 SYDVKM. CDR3 length: 14 amino acids.

This clone has more than one count but fewer than ten. The chain couples TRBV27 to TRBJ1-1; maybe TRBD1 (5 bases). The V gene lost 9 bases and the J gene lost 1 base, with 15 bases spanning the gap. This CDR3 spans 14 amino acids. Germline values: CDR1 MNHEY, CDR2 SMNVEV (reference sequence). CDR3 sequence reads: CASSFGGGNTEAFF. The CDR3 DNA reads as TGTGCCAGTTCGTTCGGGGGGGGGAACACTGAAGCTTTCTTT.

Ten or more counts support this clone. The chain couples TRBV7-9 to TRBJ2-7; TRBD1 matches at 10 bases. Germline assignment: CDR1 SEHNR and CDR2 FQNEAQ (reference sequence). V shed 3 bases, J shed 2 bases, and the junction held 10 bases outside the gene matches. This CDR3 is 17 amino acids long. The CDR3 protein is CASSFPRDRGTTYEQYF. The CDR3 region has the DNA TGTGCCAGCAGCTTCCCCCGGGACAGGGGTACTACCTACGAGCAGTACTTC.

This clone was picked up many times. CDR3 coding DNA: TGTGCCAGCTCTCTTGGACAGGGAGGCTACACCTTC. Amino acid sequence: CASSLGQGGYTF. The chain links TRBV18 to TRBJ1-2, with 8 bases lining up with TRBD1. V shed 6 bases and J 8 bases; nucleotides not matched to a gene: 5. The CDR3 runs 12 residues. The germline V gene has CDR1 KGHSH and CDR2 LQKENI.

This clone occurred many times. V usage is TRBV7-2 and J usage is TRBJ2-1; tentatively, D is TRBD1 (6 bases). Trimming took 4 bases from V and 4 from J, leaving 14 bases between them. Germline V gene lookup returns CDR1 SGHTA and CDR2 FQGNSA. The CDR3 sequence is 15 residues long. The CDR3: CASSSGRTVYNEQFF. The CDR3, as DNA: TGTGCCAGCAGCTCAGGTCGGACAGTTTACAATGAGCAGTTCTTC. The full variable domain, with the rest looked up from reference TRBV7-2 and TRBJ2-1, is GAGVSQSPSNKVTEKGKDVELRCDPISGHTALYWYRQSLGQGLEFLIYFQGNSAPDKSGLPSDRFSAERTGGSVSTLTIQRTQQEDSAVYLCASSSGRTVYNEQFFGPGTRLTVL.

This chain links TRBV27 with TRBJ2-5; TRBD1 aligns across 9 bases. The DNA end favors TRBJ2-7, so the J call may be wrong. This CDR3 has 15 residues. CDR1 and CDR2 from the germline V gene are MNHEY and SMNVEV (reference sequence). The CDR3 coding sequence is TGTGCCAGCAGTTCCCGGGACAGGGACGACCCCGAGCAGTACTTC. Its protein product is CASSSRDRDDPEQYF.

This clone was found many times. The chain links TRBV7-8 to TRBJ1-5, with D perhaps matching TRBD1 (6 bases). The CDR3 has 17 amino acids. The V gene lost 0 bases and the J gene lost 0 bases, with 12 bases spanning the gap. Germline V CDR1 and CDR2: SGHVS, FQNEAQ. In nucleotides, the CDR3 is TGTGCCAGCAGCTTAGCGACAGGTGTGGATAGCAATCAGCCCCAGCATTTT. Protein product: CASSLATGVDSNQPQHF. Based on the CDR3 plus reference TRBV7-8 and TRBJ1-5, the full variable domain is GAGVSQSPRYKVAKRGQDVALRCDPISGHVSLFWYQQALGQGPEFLTYFQNEAQLDKSGLPSDRFFAERPEGSVSTLKIQRTQQEDSAVYLCASSLATGVDSNQPQHFGDGTRLSIL.

This clone appeared many times. The rearrangement joins TRBV28 to TRBJ2-7; 9 nucleotides match TRBD1. The CDR3 is made up of 14 amino acids. V lost 6 bases and J lost 3; bases outside the gene matches: 6. The V gene's germline CDR1 is MDHEN and CDR2 SYDVKM. CDR3 coding DNA: TGTGCCAGCAGCCGGGGACAGGGTTACTACGAGCAGTACTTC. The encoded protein is CASSRGQGYYEQYF.

The chain recombines TRBV7-9 with TRBJ1-1; D might be TRBD1 (5 bases). With 4 bases removed from V and 6 bases from J, the gap between germline ends came to 15 bases. Germline assignment: CDR1 SEHNR and CDR2 FQNEAQ (reference sequence). The length of the CDR3 is 14 residues. CDR3 sequence: CASSYSHGGAEAFF. Here the CDR3 DNA reads TGTGCCAGCAGCTACTCGCACGGGGGGGCTGAAGCTTTCTTT.

This clone was counted at least ten times. The rearrangement joins TRBV7-2 to TRBJ2-1, with D possibly TRBD1 on 5 matching bases. The V end lost 5 bases, the J end lost 7 bases, and 12 bases lay between the germline ends. This CDR3 comprises 13 residues. The germline V gene encodes CDR1 SGHTA and CDR2 FQGNSA. As DNA, the CDR3 is TGTGCCAGCAGCCCATGGGGCCAAAATGAGCAGTTCTTC. This encodes CASSPWGQNEQFF.

This clone was seen ten or more times. J is TRBJ2-1 and V is TRBV7-3, with D perhaps TRBD2 (5 bases). The CDR3 totals 13 residues. The germline V gene has CDR1 SGHTA and CDR2 FQGTGA. V lost 5 bases to trimming and J lost 5 bases, with 10 bases between them. CDR3 sequence (DNA): TGTGCCAGCAGCCACGGGAACAACAATGAGCAGTTCTTC. This sequence encodes CASSHGNNNEQFF.